This TCR beta chain derives from a study of technical replicates of blood from a handful of donors. Sequencing was performed with immunoSEQ multiplex PCR; in TCRdb, only in-frame clones are kept and a portion is missing. Altogether 73,000 or so clones are present, 91% being singletons, with the ten largest covering 0.25%. CDR1 is MNHEY and CDR2 is SMNVEV in the germline V gene (reference sequence). Trimming took 3 bases from V and 4 from J; bases not matched to a gene: 7. The CDR3 runs 15 residues. The source material was T cells isolated from PBMCs. This chain uses TRBV27 with TRBJ2-3; 7 nucleotides agree with TRBD2. The clonotype was recovered from a human donor in good health. For the CDR3, the DNA is TGTGCCAGCAGTTTCGCGGGCAGCGGGGCAGATACGCAGTATTTT. It translates to CASSFAGSGADTQYF.